This section outlines one T cell receptor (beta chain) sequence together with its context. Its matching antigen is unknown. The sorted cells were lamina propria lymphocytes from surgical specimens, first isolated by density gradient. This record belongs to a study of T cell repertoires in ileal Crohn's disease. Whole-study findings and limits: Active smokers at surgery had more clonal expansions than non-smokers.

The length of the CDR3 is 13 residues. CDR1 is SNHLY and CDR2 is FYNNEI in the germline V gene. The J segment lost 6 bases and the V segment lost 6 bases, leaving 5 bases of the junction unmatched. Assay: immunoSEQ multiplex PCR; the TCRdb copy retains only in-frame clones and omits some. The sample holds 2,000 to 2,500 clones, roughly four fifths seen once. Sequencing input: CD8+ T cells from ileum. The sequence was collected from an adult with Crohn's disease. Some clones in this sample may be carry-over from other donors' samples. This chain links TRBV2 with TRBJ2-3, with 8 positions matching TRBD2. In DNA, the CDR3 is TGTGCCAGCAGCGGCAGCGGGAGCGATACGCAGTATTTT. It codes for CASSGSGSDTQYF. Combining the CDR3 with reference TRBV2 and TRBJ2-3 gives the whole variable domain EPEVTQTPSHQVTQMGQEVILRCVPISNHLYFYWYRQILGQKVEFLVSFYNNEISEKSEIFDDQFSVERPDGSNFTLKIRSTKLEDSAMYFCASSGSGSDTQYFGPGTRLTVL.